The present T cell receptor (beta chain) was sequenced within a study of T cell changes during pregnancy in multiple sclerosis. Profiled with immunoSEQ multiplex PCR; TCRdb holds only in-frame clones, not every one. The table shows tens of thousands of clones, with approximately 93% occurring only once. The V gene end was trimmed by 2 bases and the J gene end by 2 bases; junction bases not matched to a gene: 11. CDR3 length: 19 residues. Per germline, CDR1 SGHAT and CDR2 FQDESV (reference sequence). The V gene is TRBV11-1, the J gene TRBJ2-5; 13 nucleotides agree with TRBD2. The sample consisted of CD4+ T cells from peripheral blood mononuclear cells, taken in the first trimester of pregnancy. The receptor was isolated from a female donor with multiple sclerosis, enrolled in a pregnancy study. CDR3 bases: TGTGCCAGCAGCTTAAACCCGACTAGCGGGGGGCTACAGCAAGAGACCCAGTACTTC. It specifies CASSLNPTSGGLQQETQYF.